The 15 T cell receptor beta chains below were found in one sample sequenced in a study of T cells in tuberculosis. Some clones are missing from TCRdb's copy, which holds only in-frame ones; the method was immunoSEQ multiplex PCR. The sample has approximately 100,000 clones, around 90% seen once. After thawing and overnight rest, PBMC were stained with GMM-loaded CD1B tetramer, viability dye and anti-CD3 for sorting. CD1B tetramers were loaded with Rhodococcus equi-derived C32 glucose monomycolate. The sequencing input was CD1b-GMM tetramer-negative cells sorted from PBMCs. The receptors come from an adult woman with latent tuberculosis.

The V and J genes are TRBV11-2 and TRBJ1-2; D is undetermined. Germline V gene sequence: CDR1 SGHAT, CDR2 FQNNGV. Trimming stripped 2 bases from V and 6 bases from J, with 10 bases between. CDR3 size: 13 residues. As DNA, the CDR3 is TGTGCCAGCAGCTTATTGATCCGGGATGGCTACACCTTC. This translates into CASSLLIRDGYTF.

The chain uses TRBV6-5 and TRBJ2-2; perhaps TRBD2 as D (7 bases). The CDR3 totals 13 residues. The germline V gene encodes CDR1 MNHEY and CDR2 SVGAGI. Trimming took 9 bases from V and 4 from J, leaving 12 bases between them. CDR3 bases: TGTGCCAGAGGGGGGGATGGCACCGGGGAGCTGTTTTTT. This translates into CARGGDGTGELFF.

This chain uses TRBV27 with TRBJ2-2; 10 bases line up with TRBD2. The CDR3 totals 16 residues. The V and J ends lost 4 bases and 2 bases, in that order; junction bases with no gene match: 4. Germline V gene lookup returns CDR1 MNHEY and CDR2 SMNVEV (reference sequence). In DNA, the CDR3 is TGTGCCAGCAGTTCGCTAGCGGGGGAAAACACCGGGGAGCTGTTTTTT. Amino acid sequence: CASSSLAGENTGELFF.

This rearrangement joins TRBV29-1 to TRBJ1-5; TRBD1 aligns across 7 bases. Trimming cost V 7 bases and J 5 bases; bases outside gene matches: 17. Germline V CDR1 and CDR2: SQVTM, ANQGSEA. CDR3 length: 16 amino acids. CDR3 amino acids: CSGRQGPIHGHQPQHF. CDR3 sequence (DNA): TGCAGCGGGCGACAGGGTCCCATCCACGGGCATCAGCCCCAGCATTTT.

This clone was counted only a few times. The V call is TRBV5-4, the J call TRBJ1-4, with a weak D call TRBD1 (5 bases). The V gene lost 4 bases and the J gene lost 5 bases, with 18 bases spanning the gap. The CDR3 has 16 amino acids. Germline V CDR1 and CDR2: SGHNT, YYREEE (reference sequence). CDR3 loop: CASSPGPWGGNEKLFF. CDR3 sequence (DNA): TGTGCCAGCAGCCCGGGCCCTTGGGGCGGAAATGAAAAACTGTTTTTT.

The chain combines TRBV28 with TRBJ2-3; 15 nucleotides agree with TRBD2. The trim removed 3 bases at V and 4 bases at J, leaving 8 bases unmatched. Germline V lookup: CDR1 MDHEN, CDR2 SYDVKM. CDR3 length: 18 amino acids. The CDR3 DNA reads as TGTGCCAGCAGTTTCGCTGGACTAGCGGGGGGGCCGGCAGATACGCAGTATTTT. Its protein is CASSFAGLAGGPADTQYF.

The rearrangement uses TRBV30 and TRBJ1-5; no clear D. The V end lost 4 bases, the J end lost 6 bases, and 16 bases lay between the germline ends. The CDR3 totals 14 residues. Germline values: CDR1 GTSNPN, CDR2 SVGIG (reference sequence). CDR3 amino acids: CAWNRGGVGQPQHF. Here the CDR3 DNA reads TGTGCCTGGAATAGAGGAGGAGTCGGTCAGCCCCAGCATTTT.

This chain uses TRBV28 with TRBJ1-6; D is ambiguous. Germline CDR1 is MDHEN and CDR2 is SYDVKM. Trimming shortened V by 3 bases and J by 7 bases, and 10 bases separated the two germline ends. The length of the CDR3 is 14 residues. CDR3 in amino acids: CASSFDWRNSPLHF. The CDR3 coding sequence is TGTGCCAGCAGTTTTGACTGGAGAAATTCACCCCTCCACTTT. The full variable domain, rest sourced from reference TRBV28 and TRBJ1-6, is DVKVTQSSRYLVKRTGEKVFLECVQDMDHENMFWYRQDPGLGLRLIYFSYDVKMKEKGDIPEGYSVSREKKERFSLILESASTNQTSMYLCASSFDWRNSPLHFGNGTRLTVT.

The V and J genes are TRBV5-1 and TRBJ2-2, with 8 bases identical to TRBD1. Germline V gene lookup returns CDR1 SGHRS and CDR2 YFSETQ. The junction had 6 bases not matched to a gene; V was cut back by 4 bases and J by 7 bases. This CDR3 contains 14 residues. The CDR3 here is CASSKDRAFGELFF. The CDR3 DNA follows: TGCGCCAGCAGCAAGGACAGGGCGTTCGGGGAGCTGTTTTTT.

The chain links TRBV4-3 to TRBJ2-3, with D possibly being TRBD2 (6 bases). The CDR3 has 15 residues. Germline V CDR1 and CDR2: LGHNA, YSLEER. V was trimmed by 0 bases and J by 4 bases, leaving 11 bases between them. CDR3 coding DNA: TGCGCCAGCAGCCAAGATCAGCTAGCGCCAGATACGCAGTATTTT. Amino acids: CASSQDQLAPDTQYF.

The chain uses TRBV2 and TRBJ2-4; possible D gene TRBD1, 6 bases. Trimming left V 3 bases short and J 5 bases short, with 11 bases between. The germline V gene has CDR1 SNHLY and CDR2 FYNNEI. The CDR3 consists of 14 residues. CDR3 DNA sequence: TGTGCCAGCAGTGAGTGGACAGCAGAAAACATTCAGTACTTC. Translated, it gives CASSEWTAENIQYF.

The chain joins TRBV2 to TRBJ1-2, with 8 positions matching TRBD1. CDR1 SNHLY and CDR2 FYNNEI come from the germline V gene. V shed 5 bases, J shed 6 bases, and the junction held 11 bases outside the gene matches. The CDR3 length is 15 residues. The CDR3 here is CASSMTGALSNGYTF. As DNA, the CDR3 is TGTGCCAGCAGTATGACAGGGGCTTTGTCCAATGGCTACACCTTC.

The chain links TRBV5-8 to TRBJ2-2; 7 bases line up with TRBD1. V shed 4 bases, J shed 4 bases, and the junction held 7 bases outside the gene matches. This CDR3 is built from 15 residues. Germline CDR1 and CDR2: SGHTS and YDEGEE. CDR3 loop: CASSLGTAITGELFF. As DNA, the CDR3 is TGTGCCAGCAGCCTGGGGACAGCAATCACCGGGGAGCTGTTTTTT.

CDR3 coding DNA: TGTGCCAGTAGTACCCGGAGACAGGTCAGCTCCTACGAGCAGTACTTC. This encodes CASSTRRQVSSYEQYF. The V gene is TRBV19, the J gene TRBJ2-7; possible D gene TRBD1, 6 bases. The CDR3 extends over 16 amino acids. CDR1 is LNHDA, CDR2 SQIVND, per germline (reference sequence). V lost 4 bases and J 0 bases, leaving 16 bases between the germline ends.

The chain has TRBV6-1 and TRBJ1-6; D might be TRBD1 (5 bases). V was cut by 9 bases and J by 5 bases, with 17 bases left in between. The CDR3 runs to 15 residues. The germline CDR1 and CDR2 sequences are MNHNS and SASEGT. The CDR3 DNA reads as TGTGCCAGTCAGCTAAGCCGGGGGAATAATTCACCCCTCCACTTT. Translation: CASQLSRGNNSPLHF.